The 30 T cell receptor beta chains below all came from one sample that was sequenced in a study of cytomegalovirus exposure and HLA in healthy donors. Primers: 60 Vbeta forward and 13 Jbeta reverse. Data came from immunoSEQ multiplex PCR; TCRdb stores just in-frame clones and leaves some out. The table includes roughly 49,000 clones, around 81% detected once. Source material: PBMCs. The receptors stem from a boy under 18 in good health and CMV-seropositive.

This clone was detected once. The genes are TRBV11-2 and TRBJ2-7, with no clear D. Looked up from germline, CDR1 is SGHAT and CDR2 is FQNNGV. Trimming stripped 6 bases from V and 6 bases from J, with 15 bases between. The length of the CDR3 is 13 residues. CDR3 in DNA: TGTGCCAGCAGTCTCGAGTGGGCACGCGAGCAGTACTTC. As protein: CASSLEWAREQYF. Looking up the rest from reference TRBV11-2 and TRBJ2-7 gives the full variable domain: EAGVAQSPRYKIIEKRQSVAFWCNPISGHATLYWYQQILGQGPKLLIQFQNNGVVDDSQLPKDRFSAERLKGVDSTLKIQPAKLEDSAVYLCASSLEWAREQYFGPGTRLTVT.

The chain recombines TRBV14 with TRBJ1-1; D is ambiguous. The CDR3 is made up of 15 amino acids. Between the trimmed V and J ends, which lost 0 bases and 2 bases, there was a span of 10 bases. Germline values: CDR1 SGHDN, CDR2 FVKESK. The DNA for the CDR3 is TGTGCCAGCAGCCAAGATCGACACCTAAACACTGAAGCTTTCTTT. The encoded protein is CASSQDRHLNTEAFF.

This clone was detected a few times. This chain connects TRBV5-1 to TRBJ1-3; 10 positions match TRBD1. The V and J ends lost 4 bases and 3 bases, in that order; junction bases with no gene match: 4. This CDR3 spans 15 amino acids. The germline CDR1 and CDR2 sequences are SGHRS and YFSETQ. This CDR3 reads CASSPDRGDGNTIYF. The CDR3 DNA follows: TGCGCCAGCAGCCCGGACAGGGGGGATGGAAACACCATATATTTT.

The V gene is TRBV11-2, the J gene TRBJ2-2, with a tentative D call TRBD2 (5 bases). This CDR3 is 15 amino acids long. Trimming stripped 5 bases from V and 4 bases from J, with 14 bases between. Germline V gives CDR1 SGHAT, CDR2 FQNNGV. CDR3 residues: CASSAVRASTGELFF. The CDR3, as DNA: TGTGCCAGCAGCGCCGTGAGGGCTAGCACCGGGGAGCTGTTTTTT. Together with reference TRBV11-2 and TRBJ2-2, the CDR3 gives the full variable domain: EAGVAQSPRYKIIEKRQSVAFWCNPISGHATLYWYQQILGQGPKLLIQFQNNGVVDDSQLPKDRFSAERLKGVDSTLKIQPAKLEDSAVYLCASSAVRASTGELFFGEGSRLTVL.

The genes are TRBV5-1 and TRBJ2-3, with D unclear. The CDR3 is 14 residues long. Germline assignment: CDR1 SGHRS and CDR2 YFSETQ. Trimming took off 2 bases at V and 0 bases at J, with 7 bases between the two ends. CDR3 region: CASSFGASTDTQYF. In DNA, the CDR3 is TGCGCCAGCAGCTTTGGAGCTAGCACAGATACGCAGTATTTT.

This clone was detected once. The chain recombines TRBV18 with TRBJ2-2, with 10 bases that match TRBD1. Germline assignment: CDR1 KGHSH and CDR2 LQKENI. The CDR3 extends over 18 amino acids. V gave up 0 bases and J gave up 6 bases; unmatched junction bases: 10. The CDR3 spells CASSPPTRQGASAGELFF. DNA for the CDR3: TGTGCCAGCTCACCACCTACCCGACAGGGGGCCTCCGCCGGGGAGCTGTTTTTT.

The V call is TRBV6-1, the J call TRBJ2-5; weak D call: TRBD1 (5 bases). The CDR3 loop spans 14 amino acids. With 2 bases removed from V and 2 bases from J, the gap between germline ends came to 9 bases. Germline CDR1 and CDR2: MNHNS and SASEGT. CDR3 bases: TGTGCCAGCAGTGAACAGGGTCGGCAAGAGACCCAGTACTTC. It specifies CASSEQGRQETQYF.

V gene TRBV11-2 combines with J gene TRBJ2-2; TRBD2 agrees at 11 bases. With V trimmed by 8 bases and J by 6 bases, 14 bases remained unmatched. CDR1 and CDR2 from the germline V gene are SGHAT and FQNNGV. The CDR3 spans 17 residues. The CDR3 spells CASLKKESSGGPGELFF. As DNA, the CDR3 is TGTGCCAGCCTAAAAAAGGAGTCTAGCGGGGGGCCCGGGGAGCTGTTTTTT.

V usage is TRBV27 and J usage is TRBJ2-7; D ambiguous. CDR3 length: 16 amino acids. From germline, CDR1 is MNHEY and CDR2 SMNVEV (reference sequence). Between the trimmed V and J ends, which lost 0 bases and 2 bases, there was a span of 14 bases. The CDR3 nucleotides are TGTGCCAGCAGTTTATCGAGAGATCTACTACCCTACGAGCAGTACTTC. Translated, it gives CASSLSRDLLPYEQYF.

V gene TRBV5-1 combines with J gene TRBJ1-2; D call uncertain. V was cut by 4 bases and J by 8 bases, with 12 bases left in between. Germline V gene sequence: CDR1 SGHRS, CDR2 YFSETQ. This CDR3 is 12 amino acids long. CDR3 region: CASSPDGKGYTF. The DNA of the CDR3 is TGCGCCAGCAGCCCGGACGGGAAAGGCTACACCTTC.

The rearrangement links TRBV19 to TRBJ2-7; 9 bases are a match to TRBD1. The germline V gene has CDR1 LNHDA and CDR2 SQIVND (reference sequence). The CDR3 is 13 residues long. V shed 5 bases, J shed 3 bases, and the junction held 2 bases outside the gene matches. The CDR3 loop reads CASSWGQGYEQYF. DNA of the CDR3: TGTGCCAGTAGTTGGGGACAGGGCTACGAGCAGTACTTC.

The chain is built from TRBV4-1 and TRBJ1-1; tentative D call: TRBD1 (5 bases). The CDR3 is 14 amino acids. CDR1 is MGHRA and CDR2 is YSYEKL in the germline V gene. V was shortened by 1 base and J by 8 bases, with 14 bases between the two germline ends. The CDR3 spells CASSQGPIRTEAFF. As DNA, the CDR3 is TGCGCCAGCAGCCAAGGGCCCATCAGGACAGAAGCTTTCTTT.

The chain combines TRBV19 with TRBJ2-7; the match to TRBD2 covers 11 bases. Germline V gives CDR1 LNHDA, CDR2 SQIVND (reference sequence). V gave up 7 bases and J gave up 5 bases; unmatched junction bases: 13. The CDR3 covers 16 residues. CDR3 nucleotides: TGTGCCAGTACCGCACGTTGGCTAGCGGGGGGCAACGAGCAGTACTTC. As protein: CASTARWLAGGNEQYF.

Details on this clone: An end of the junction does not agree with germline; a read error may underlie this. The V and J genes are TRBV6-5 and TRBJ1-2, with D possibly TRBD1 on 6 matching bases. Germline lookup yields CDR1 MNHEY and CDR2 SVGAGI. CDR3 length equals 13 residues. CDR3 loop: CACRAGAEHGYTF. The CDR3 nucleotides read TGTGCCTGCAGGGCAGGGGCAGAACATGGCTACACCTTC.

CDR3 nucleotide sequence: TGTGCCAGTAGGGGGACAGGGGTGACTGAAGCTTTCTTT. As protein: CASRGTGVTEAFF. V usage is TRBV19 and J usage is TRBJ1-1, with 10 bases aligning to TRBD1. V dropped 6 bases and J dropped 5; count of bases not matched to a gene: 3. This CDR3 region has 13 residues. CDR1 is LNHDA, CDR2 SQIVND, per germline (reference sequence).

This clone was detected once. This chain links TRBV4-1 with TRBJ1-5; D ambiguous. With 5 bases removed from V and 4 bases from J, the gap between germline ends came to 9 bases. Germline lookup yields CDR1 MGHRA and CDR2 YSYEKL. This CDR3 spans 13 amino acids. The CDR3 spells CASSGGLNQPQHF. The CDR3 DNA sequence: TGCGCCAGCAGCGGCGGTTTGAATCAGCCCCAGCATTTT.

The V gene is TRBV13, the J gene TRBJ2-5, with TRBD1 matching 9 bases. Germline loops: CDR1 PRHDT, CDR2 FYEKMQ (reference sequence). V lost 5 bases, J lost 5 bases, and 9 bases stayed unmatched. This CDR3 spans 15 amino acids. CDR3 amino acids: CASSGLQGAYETQYF. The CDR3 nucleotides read TGTGCCAGCAGCGGCCTACAGGGGGCGTACGAGACCCAGTACTTC.

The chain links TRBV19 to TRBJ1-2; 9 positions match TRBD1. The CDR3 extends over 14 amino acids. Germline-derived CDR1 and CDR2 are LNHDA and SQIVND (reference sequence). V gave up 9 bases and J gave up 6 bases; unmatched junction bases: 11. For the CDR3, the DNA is TGTGCCAGCGGACAGGGGATCGCAGCGAATGGCTACACCTTC. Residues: CASGQGIAANGYTF.

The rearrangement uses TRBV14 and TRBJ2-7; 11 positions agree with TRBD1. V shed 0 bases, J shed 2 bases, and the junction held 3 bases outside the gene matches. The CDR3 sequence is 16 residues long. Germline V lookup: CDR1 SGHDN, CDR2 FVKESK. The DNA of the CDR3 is TGTGCCAGCAGCCAAGACCGGGACAGGGGGACCTACGAGCAGTACTTC. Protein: CASSQDRDRGTYEQYF.

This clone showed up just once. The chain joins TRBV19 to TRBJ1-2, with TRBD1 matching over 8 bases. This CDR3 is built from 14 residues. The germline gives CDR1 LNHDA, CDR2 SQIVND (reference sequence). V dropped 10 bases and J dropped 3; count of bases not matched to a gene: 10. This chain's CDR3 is CATTPDRGDYGYTF. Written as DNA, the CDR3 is TGTGCCACGACGCCCGACAGGGGTGACTATGGCTACACCTTC. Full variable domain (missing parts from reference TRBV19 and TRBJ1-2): DGGITQSPKYLFRKEGQNVTLSCEQNLNHDAMYWYRQDPGQGLRLIYYSQIVNDFQKGDIAEGYSVSREKKESFPLTVTSAQKNPTAFYLCATTPDRGDYGYTFGSGTRLTVV.

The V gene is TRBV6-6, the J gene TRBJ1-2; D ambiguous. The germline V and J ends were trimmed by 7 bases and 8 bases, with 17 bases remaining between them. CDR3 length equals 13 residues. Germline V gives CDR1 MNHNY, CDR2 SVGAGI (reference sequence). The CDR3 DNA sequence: TGTGCCAGCACTCTTGGGAGCCGGGCGGGCTACACCTTC. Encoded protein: CASTLGSRAGYTF.

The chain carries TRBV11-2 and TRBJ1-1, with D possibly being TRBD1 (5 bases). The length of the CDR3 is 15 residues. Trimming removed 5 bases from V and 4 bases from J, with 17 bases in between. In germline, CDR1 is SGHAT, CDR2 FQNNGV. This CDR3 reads CASSPLSGGGTEAFF. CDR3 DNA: TGTGCCAGCAGCCCGCTGAGTGGGGGGGGCACTGAAGCTTTCTTT.

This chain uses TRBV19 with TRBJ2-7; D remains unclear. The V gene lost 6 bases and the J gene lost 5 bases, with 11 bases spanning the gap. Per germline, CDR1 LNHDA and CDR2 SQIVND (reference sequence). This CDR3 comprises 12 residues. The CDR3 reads CASRGESDEQYF. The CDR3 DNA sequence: TGTGCCAGTAGGGGCGAAAGTGACGAGCAGTACTTC.

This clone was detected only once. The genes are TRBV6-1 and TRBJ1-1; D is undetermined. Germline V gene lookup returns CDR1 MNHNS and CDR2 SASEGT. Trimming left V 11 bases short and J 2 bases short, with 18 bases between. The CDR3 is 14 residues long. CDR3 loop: CASKGGVLNTEAFF. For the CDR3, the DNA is TGTGCCTCAAAAGGCGGAGTCCTAAACACTGAAGCTTTCTTT.

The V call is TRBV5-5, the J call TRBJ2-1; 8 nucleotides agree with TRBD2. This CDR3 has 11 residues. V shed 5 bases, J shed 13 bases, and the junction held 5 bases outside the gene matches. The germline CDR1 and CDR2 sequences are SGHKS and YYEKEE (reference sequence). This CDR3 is CASRDAGGQFF. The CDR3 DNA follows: TGTGCCAGCAGGGATGCGGGGGGTCAGTTCTTC.

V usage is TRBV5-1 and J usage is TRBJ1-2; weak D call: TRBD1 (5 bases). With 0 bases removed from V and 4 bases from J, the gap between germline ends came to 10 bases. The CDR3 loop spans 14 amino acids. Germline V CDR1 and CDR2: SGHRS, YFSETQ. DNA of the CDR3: TGCGCCAGCAGCTTGGACAGGCGATCCTATGGCTACACCTTC. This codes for CASSLDRRSYGYTF.

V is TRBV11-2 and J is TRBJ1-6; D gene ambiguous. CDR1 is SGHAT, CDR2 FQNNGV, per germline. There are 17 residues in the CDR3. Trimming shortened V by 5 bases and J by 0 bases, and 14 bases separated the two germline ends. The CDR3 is CASSTNPPSSYNSPLHF. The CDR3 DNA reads TGTGCCAGCAGCACGAACCCGCCCAGCTCCTATAATTCACCCCTCCACTTT.

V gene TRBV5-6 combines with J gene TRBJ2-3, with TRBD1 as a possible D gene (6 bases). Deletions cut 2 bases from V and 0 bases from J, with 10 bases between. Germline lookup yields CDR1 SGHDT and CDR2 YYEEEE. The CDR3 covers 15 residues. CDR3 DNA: TGTGCCAGCAGCTTCGTGGACAGTAGCACAGATACGCAGTATTTT. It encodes CASSFVDSSTDTQYF.

CDR3 bases: TGTGCCAGCAGCTTAGCGTGGGACAGTTACAATGAGCAGTTCTTC. Translation gives CASSLAWDSYNEQFF. The chain links TRBV7-9 to TRBJ2-1; 7 bases agree with TRBD1. V gave up 0 bases and J gave up 4 bases; unmatched junction bases: 3. The CDR3 is 15 residues long. Germline assignment: CDR1 SEHNR and CDR2 FQNEAQ (reference sequence).

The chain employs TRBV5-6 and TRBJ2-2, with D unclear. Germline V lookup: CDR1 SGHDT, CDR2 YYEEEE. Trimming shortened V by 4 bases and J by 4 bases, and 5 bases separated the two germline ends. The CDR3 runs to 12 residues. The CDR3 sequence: CASSPSTGELFF. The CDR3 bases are TGTGCCAGCAGCCCTTCCACCGGGGAGCTGTTTTTT.